Following are 31 T cell receptor beta chains from one sample sequenced in a study of CXCR3-negative and CXCR3-positive naive CD8 T cells (dated by TCRdb to between 2018 and 2020). Instrument on record: NextSeq 550. The Human TCR Profiling Kit (MiLaboratory) was used to prepare UMI-labeled 5' RACE TRB cDNA libraries. After TCRdb reprocessed the reads, each CDR3 protein sequence was kept as one row, without DNA. The sample's own table lists tens of thousands of distinct CDR3 sequences. The ten largest make up around 0.5% of the sample. No antigen has been assigned to these receptors. Study-wide conclusions, independent of this receptor: Compared with CXCR3-negative naive cells, CXCR3-positive naive cells had TRB CDR3s with higher hydrophobicity (lower Kidera factor 4), lower energy, and higher strength and volume indices.

Sequences were obtained from naive CXCR3+ CD8+ T cells from blood. In the paper's terms, the cell subset or site label means: CD45RO-CCR7+CD27+CD95- naive CD8+ T cells expressing CXCR3 (TNR3+). These receptors all stem from a human donor in good health. Some clones in this sample may be carry-over from other donors' samples.

The chain couples TRBV18 to TRBJ1-5. CDR1 KGHSH and CDR2 LQKENI come from the germline V gene. The CDR3 has 16 residues. This CDR3 reads CASSHRDSESNQPQHF.

This chain joins TRBV5-1 and TRBJ2-1; the D call of TRBD1 rests on TCRdb alone, since no DNA is present to check it. The CDR3 is 16 residues long. Germline loops: CDR1 SGHRS, CDR2 YFSETQ. The CDR3 spells CASSLGGQNSYNEQFF.

This chain links TRBV7-9 with TRBJ1-2. Germline V CDR1 and CDR2: SEHNR, FQNEAQ (reference sequence). The CDR3 runs 17 residues. The CDR3 sequence: CASSLTATGGGIYGYTF.

The chain has TRBV7-9 and TRBJ2-5. The germline CDR1 and CDR2 sequences are SEHNR and FQNEAQ (reference sequence). This CDR3 comprises 13 residues. The CDR3 is CASSLMLTGTQYF.

V and J are TRBV28 and TRBJ1-6. CDR1 is MDHEN, CDR2 SYDVKM, per germline. The CDR3 runs 14 residues. The CDR3: CASSLYRGNSPLHF.

This chain joins TRBV21-1 and TRBJ2-2; absent DNA, TCRdb's TRBD2 call cannot be checked. TRBV21-1 is deemed a pseudogene. The CDR3 has 18 amino acids. CDR3 amino acids: CASSKHSASGTNTGELFF.

This chain uses TRBV20-1 with TRBJ1-2; the D gene TCRdb calls, TRBD1, cannot be checked with no DNA. The CDR3 length is 12 residues. Germline V gives CDR1 DFQATT, CDR2 SNEGSKA (reference sequence). CDR3 in amino acids: CSAGDSNYGYTF.

The chain joins TRBV29-1 to TRBJ2-7. The germline CDR1 and CDR2 sequences are SQVTM and ANQGSEA. The CDR3 extends over 12 amino acids. CDR3 protein: CSVETDSYEQYF.

CDR3 protein: CSVTSGGSEQFF. The rearrangement joins TRBV29-1 to TRBJ2-1; TCRdb lists TRBD2, though no DNA is available to test this call. The germline gives CDR1 SQVTM, CDR2 ANQGSEA. The length of the CDR3 is 12 residues.

V usage is TRBV5-5 and J usage is TRBJ2-7; TCRdb's D call, TRBD1, is unchecked because there is no DNA. CDR1 SGHKS and CDR2 YYEKEE come from the germline V gene (reference sequence). This CDR3 contains 12 residues. The CDR3 loop is CASSPGVYEQYF.

The CDR3 region is CSVEGVPGQVQVYNEQFF. The chain has TRBV29-1 and TRBJ2-1; TCRdb calls TRBD1, which cannot be checked without DNA. The germline gives CDR1 SQVTM, CDR2 ANQGSEA. The CDR3 spans 18 residues.

The rearrangement links TRBV29-1 to TRBJ1-1; TCRdb outputs TRBD1, but without DNA this stays unchecked. This CDR3 comprises 14 residues. The germline CDR1 and CDR2 sequences are SQVTM and ANQGSEA. CDR3 loop: CSAQGNIRGTEAFF.

The rearrangement uses TRBV28 and TRBJ1-1. The CDR3 totals 14 residues. Germline V lookup: CDR1 MDHEN, CDR2 SYDVKM. Here the CDR3 reads CASSLPEGGAEAFF.

The V call is TRBV7-8, the J call TRBJ2-7; TCRdb gives TRBD1 as the D gene, but with no DNA this cannot be confirmed. CDR3 length: 14 amino acids. Germline assignment: CDR1 SGHVS and CDR2 FQNEAQ. CDR3 loop: CASSLDRGTVEQYF.

The chain links TRBV20-1 to TRBJ1-5; as DNA is missing, the TRBD1 call by TCRdb cannot be tested. The CDR3 has 18 amino acids. The V gene's germline CDR1 is DFQATT and CDR2 SNEGSKA (reference sequence). The CDR3 region is CSARPPSWEAYSNQPQHF.

The chain recombines TRBV9 with TRBJ2-5; there is no DNA to check the TCRdb D call of TRBD1. CDR1 and CDR2 from the germline V gene are SGDLS and YYNGEE. The CDR3 consists of 15 residues. The CDR3 protein is CASSPWGGPQETQYF. Full variable domain (outside the CDR3, taken from reference TRBV9 and TRBJ2-5): DSGVTQTPKHLITATGQRVTLRCSPRSGDLSVYWYQQSLDQGLQFLIQYYNGEERAKGNILERFSAQQFPDLHSELNLSSLELGDSALYFCASSPWGGPQETQYFGPGTRLLVL.

The chain links TRBV27 to TRBJ2-5; TCRdb lists TRBD2, though no DNA is available to test this call. This CDR3 spans 16 amino acids. CDR1 MNHEY and CDR2 SMNVEV come from the germline V gene (reference sequence). CDR3 protein: CASSFATSLGRETQYF.

J is TRBJ1-4 and V is TRBV11-2. CDR1 SGHAT and CDR2 FQNNGV come from the germline V gene. The CDR3 extends over 16 amino acids. This CDR3 is CASSLDQGLALGKLFF.

CDR3: CASSTGLAGSEQFF. The V call is TRBV7-2, the J call TRBJ2-1; the TRBD2 assignment by TCRdb is unverifiable without DNA. Germline V gene data show CDR1 as SGHTA and CDR2 as FQGNSA. The CDR3 loop spans 14 amino acids.

V is TRBV27 and J is TRBJ2-1; with no DNA, the TCRdb D assignment of TRBD1 cannot be verified. Germline V gene data show CDR1 as MNHEY and CDR2 as SMNVEV (reference sequence). The CDR3 runs to 15 residues. The CDR3 spells CASSPAPTGHNEQFF.

The CDR3 sequence is CASSLGRLSSYEQYF. The rearrangement uses TRBV4-3 and TRBJ2-7. Germline V CDR1 and CDR2: LGHNA, YSLEER. CDR3 length: 15 amino acids.

This chain connects TRBV7-8 to TRBJ1-1. Germline V lookup: CDR1 SGHVS, CDR2 FQNEAQ. The CDR3 runs to 16 residues. This CDR3 is CASSLAGPKPNTEAFF.

This chain connects TRBV6-6 to TRBJ2-1; lacking DNA, the TRBD2 call made by TCRdb goes unchecked. The germline CDR1 and CDR2 sequences are MNHNY and SVGAGI (reference sequence). The CDR3 extends over 14 amino acids. The CDR3 region is CASLAGGSHNEQFF.

This chain joins TRBV12-5 and TRBJ1-1. Germline values: CDR1 LGHNT, CDR2 FRNRAP. The length of the CDR3 is 14 residues. CDR3: CASGPGLFNTEAFF.

J is TRBJ2-3 and V is TRBV12-3 or TRBV12-4; TCRdb's D gene call, TRBD2, goes unchecked for lack of DNA. The CDR3 runs 12 residues. CDR3 loop: CASSQLAVTQYF.

The chain uses TRBV7-9 and TRBJ2-1. Germline V gene sequence: CDR1 SEHNR, CDR2 FQNEAQ (reference sequence). The CDR3 spans 13 residues. The CDR3 region is CASSLGPNNEQFF.

This chain uses TRBV7-6 with TRBJ2-3; the D call from TCRdb, TRBD2, cannot be confirmed without DNA. The CDR3 extends over 17 amino acids. CDR1 and CDR2 (germline): SGHVS, FNYEAQ. CDR3: CASSLARGLSSTDTQYF.

The chain is built from TRBV7-6 and TRBJ2-7. The germline V gene has CDR1 SGHVS and CDR2 FNYEAQ. The CDR3 length is 15 residues. CDR3 region: CASGLESGGTYEQYF.

This chain links TRBV21-1 with TRBJ1-5; no DNA is available, so the TRBD1 call from TCRdb remains unchecked. TRBV21-1 is a documented pseudogene. The CDR3 is 18 residues long. The CDR3 is CASSSPSWGAGSNQPQHF.

This clonotype shows up as medium-sized by frequency. The chain combines TRBV11-3 with TRBJ2-7. CDR3 size: 13 residues. Germline CDR1 and CDR2: SGHNT and YENEEA. CDR3 amino acids: CASSLPSSYEQYF.

V is TRBV7-9 and J is TRBJ2-7; as DNA is missing, the TRBD2 call by TCRdb cannot be tested. In germline, CDR1 is SEHNR, CDR2 FQNEAQ (reference sequence). The CDR3 has 18 residues. The CDR3 here is CASSSLAGEASGSYEQYF.